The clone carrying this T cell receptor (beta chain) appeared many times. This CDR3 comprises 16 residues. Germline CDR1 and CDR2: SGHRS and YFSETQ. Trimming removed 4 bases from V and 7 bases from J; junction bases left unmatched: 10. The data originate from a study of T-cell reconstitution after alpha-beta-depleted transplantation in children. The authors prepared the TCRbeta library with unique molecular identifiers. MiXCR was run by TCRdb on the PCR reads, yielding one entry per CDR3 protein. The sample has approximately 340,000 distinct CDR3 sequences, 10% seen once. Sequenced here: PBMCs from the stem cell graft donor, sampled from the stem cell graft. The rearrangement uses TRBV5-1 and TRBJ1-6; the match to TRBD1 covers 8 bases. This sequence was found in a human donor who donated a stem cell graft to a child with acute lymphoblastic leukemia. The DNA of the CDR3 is TGCGCCAGCAGCCCGAACCGGGACAGGCGGAATTCACCCCTCCACTTT. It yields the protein CASSPNRDRRNSPLHF.